This T cell receptor (beta chain) was profiled in a study of vaccination effects on CD4 cells after COVID-19. Whole-study results and caveats: Of the vaccine-induced clones from healthy vaccinees, merely 1 of 255 recognized common cold coronaviruses as well.

V was cut by 2 bases and J by 3 bases, with 10 bases left in between. Germline CDR1 reads SGHVS; CDR2 reads FQNEAQ. This CDR3 contains 15 residues. In the case of this clone: What it binds is not known.

The table came from immunoSEQ multiplex PCR; TCRdb's copy has only in-frame clones and leaves some out. The table records around 63,000 clones, 60% to 80% of them present only once. ViraFEST used viral peptide pools to expand antigen-specific CD4+ T cells before sequencing. CD4+ T cell isolation took place after approximately 11 days of culture. Vaccine recipients lacked prior SARS-CoV-2 infection and had negative nucleocapsid antibodies. Cultures of fewer than 2.5 million PBMC per well contained 8 to 10 IU/ml IL-2 plus 10 ug/ml peptides. Cultures got half-medium changes with IL-2 on days 3 and 7. J is TRBJ1-4 and V is TRBV7-8, with no clear D. This specimen consisted of CD4+ T cells from PBMCs cultured with HCoV-OC43 spike peptides, obtained before COVID-19 vaccination. Subset given: HCoV-OC43 spike overlapping peptide pool stimulation. This clonotype was sampled from a human donor who received a COVID-19 vaccine. This chain's CDR3 is CASSLRGLANEKLFF. The CDR3, as DNA: TGTGCCAGCAGCTTACGAGGGCTAGCTAATGAAAAACTGTTTTTT.